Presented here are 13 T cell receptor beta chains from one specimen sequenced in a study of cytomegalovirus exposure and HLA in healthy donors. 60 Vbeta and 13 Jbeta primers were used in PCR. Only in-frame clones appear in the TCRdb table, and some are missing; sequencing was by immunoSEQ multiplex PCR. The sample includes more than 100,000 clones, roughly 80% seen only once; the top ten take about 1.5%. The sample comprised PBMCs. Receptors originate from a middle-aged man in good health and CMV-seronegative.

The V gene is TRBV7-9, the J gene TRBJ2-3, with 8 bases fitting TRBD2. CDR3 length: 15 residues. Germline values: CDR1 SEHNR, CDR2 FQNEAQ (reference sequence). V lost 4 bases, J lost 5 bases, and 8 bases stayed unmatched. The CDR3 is CASSSVSGVGDTQYF. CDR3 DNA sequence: TGTGCCAGCAGCTCGGTTAGCGGGGTCGGAGATACGCAGTATTTT.

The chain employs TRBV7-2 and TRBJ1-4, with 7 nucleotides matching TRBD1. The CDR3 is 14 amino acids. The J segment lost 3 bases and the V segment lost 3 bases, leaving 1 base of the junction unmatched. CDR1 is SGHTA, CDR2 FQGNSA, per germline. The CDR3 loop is CASSFQGANEKLFF. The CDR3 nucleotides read TGTGCCAGCAGCTTCCAGGGGGCTAATGAAAAACTGTTTTTT.

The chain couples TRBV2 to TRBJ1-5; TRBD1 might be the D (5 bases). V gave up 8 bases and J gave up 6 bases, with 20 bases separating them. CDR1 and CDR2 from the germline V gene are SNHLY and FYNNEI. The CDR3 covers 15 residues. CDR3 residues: CASAELASGAQPQHF. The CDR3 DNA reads TGTGCCAGCGCCGAACTAGCCAGCGGGGCTCAGCCCCAGCATTTT.

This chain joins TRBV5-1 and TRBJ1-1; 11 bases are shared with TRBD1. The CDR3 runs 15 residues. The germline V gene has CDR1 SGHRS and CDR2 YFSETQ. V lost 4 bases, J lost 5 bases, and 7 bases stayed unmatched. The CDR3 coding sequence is TGCGCCAGCAGCGGAGTGGACAGGGGGCCTACTGAAGCTTTCTTT. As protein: CASSGVDRGPTEAFF.

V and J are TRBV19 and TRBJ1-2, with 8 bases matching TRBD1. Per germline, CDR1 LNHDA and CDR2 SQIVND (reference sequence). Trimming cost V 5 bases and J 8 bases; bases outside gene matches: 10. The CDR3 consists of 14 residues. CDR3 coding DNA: TGTGCCAGTAGTGTGGACAGGGAATTTCAAGGCTACACCTTC. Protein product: CASSVDREFQGYTF.

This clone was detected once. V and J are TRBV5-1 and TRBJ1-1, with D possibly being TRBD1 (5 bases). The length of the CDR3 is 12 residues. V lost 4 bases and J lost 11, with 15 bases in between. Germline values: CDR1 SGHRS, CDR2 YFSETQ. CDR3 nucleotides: TGCGCCAGCAGCGAAAGCGGGGGTACGGCTTTCTTT. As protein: CASSESGGTAFF.

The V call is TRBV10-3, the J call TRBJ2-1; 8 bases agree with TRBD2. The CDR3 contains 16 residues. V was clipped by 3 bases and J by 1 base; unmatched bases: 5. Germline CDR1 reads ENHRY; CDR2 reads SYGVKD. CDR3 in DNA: TGTGCCATCAGTGACGGGGGCGGGAGGTCCTACAATGAGCAGTTCTTC. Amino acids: CAISDGGGRSYNEQFF.

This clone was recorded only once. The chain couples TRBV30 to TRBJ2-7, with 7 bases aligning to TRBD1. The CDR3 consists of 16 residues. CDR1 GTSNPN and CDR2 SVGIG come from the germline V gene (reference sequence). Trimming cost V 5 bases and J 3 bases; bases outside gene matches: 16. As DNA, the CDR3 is TGTGCCTGGGGAACCGGGACAGATAAGGTGAGCTACGAGCAGTACTTC. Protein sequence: CAWGTGTDKVSYEQYF.

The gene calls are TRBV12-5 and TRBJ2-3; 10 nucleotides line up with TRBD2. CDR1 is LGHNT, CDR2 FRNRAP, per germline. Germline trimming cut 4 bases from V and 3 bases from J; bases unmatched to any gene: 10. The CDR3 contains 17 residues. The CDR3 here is CASGSPFSSGSTDTQYF. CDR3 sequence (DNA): TGTGCTAGTGGTTCCCCCTTCTCTAGCGGGAGTACAGATACGCAGTATTTT.

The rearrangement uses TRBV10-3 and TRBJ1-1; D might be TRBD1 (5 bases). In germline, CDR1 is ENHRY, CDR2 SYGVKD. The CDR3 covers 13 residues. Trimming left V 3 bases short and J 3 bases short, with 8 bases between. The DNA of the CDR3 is TGTGCCATCAGTGACAGGGAAGACACTGAAGCTTTCTTT. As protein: CAISDREDTEAFF.

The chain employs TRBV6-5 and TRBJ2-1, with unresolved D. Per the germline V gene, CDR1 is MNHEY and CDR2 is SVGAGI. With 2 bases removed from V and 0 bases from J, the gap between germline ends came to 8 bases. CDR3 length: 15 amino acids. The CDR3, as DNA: TGTGCCAGCAGTTACACAGAGAGCTCCTACAATGAGCAGTTCTTC. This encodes CASSYTESSYNEQFF.

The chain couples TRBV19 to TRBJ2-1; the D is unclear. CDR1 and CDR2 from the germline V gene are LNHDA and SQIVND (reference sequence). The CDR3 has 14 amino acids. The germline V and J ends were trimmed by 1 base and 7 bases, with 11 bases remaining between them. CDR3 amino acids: CASSIATLANEQFF. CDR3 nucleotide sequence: TGTGCCAGTAGTATAGCGACACTTGCGAATGAGCAGTTCTTC. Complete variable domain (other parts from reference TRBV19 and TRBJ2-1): DGGITQSPKYLFRKEGQNVTLSCEQNLNHDAMYWYRQDPGQGLRLIYYSQIVNDFQKGDIAEGYSVSREKKESFPLTVTSAQKNPTAFYLCASSIATLANEQFFGPGTRLTVL.

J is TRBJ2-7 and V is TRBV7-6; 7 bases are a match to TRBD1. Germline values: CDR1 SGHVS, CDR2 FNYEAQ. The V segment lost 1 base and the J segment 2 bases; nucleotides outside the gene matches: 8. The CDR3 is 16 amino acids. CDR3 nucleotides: TGTGCCAGCAGCTTAGGGCCTTCGGGACAGACCTACGAGCAGTACTTC. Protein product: CASSLGPSGQTYEQYF. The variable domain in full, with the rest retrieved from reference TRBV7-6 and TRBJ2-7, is GAGVSQSPRYKVTKRGQDVALRCDPISGHVSLYWYRQALGQGPEFLTYFNYEAQQDKSGLPNDRFSAERPEGSISTLTIQRTEQRDSAMYRCASSLGPSGQTYEQYFGPGTRLTVT.